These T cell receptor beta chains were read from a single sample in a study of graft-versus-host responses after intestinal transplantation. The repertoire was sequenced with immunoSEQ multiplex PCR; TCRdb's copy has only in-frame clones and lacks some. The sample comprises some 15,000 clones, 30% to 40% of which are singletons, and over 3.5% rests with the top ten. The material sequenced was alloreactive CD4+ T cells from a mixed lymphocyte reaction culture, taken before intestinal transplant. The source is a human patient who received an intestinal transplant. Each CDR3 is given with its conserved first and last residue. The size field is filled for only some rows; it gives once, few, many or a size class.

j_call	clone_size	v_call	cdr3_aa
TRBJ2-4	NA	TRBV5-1	CASSSDRAGVGNIQYF
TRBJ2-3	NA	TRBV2	CASSAASGGVVAQYF
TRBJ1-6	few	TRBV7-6	CASSLGPWEGAKSPLHF
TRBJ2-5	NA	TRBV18	CASSRRDNLQETQYF
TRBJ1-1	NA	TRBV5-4	CASSLRGRANEAFF
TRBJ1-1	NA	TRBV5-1	CASSPDTNTEAFF
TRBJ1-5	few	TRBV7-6	CASSCLKTGRNQPQHF
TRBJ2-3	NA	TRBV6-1	CASTPGLAGSQYF
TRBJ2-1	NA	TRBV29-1	CSVRGGTYNEQFF
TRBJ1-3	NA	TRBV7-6	CASSLVPLTGGNTIYF
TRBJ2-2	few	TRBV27	CASSLLFTGTGELFF
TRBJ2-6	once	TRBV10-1	CASSRGHAQSRANVLTF
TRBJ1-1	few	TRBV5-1	CASRMRGRQNTEAFF
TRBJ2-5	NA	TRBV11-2	CASSSRAMTGAATQYF
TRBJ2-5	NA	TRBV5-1	CASSLGQGGLTQYF
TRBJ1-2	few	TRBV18	CASSPQISRTGSGNYGYTF
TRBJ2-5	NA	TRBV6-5	CATPGLDRETQYF
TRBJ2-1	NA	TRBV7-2	CASSPPRGARPNEQFF
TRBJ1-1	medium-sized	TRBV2	CATADRERNTEAFF
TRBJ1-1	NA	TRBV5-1	CASSYGGGVTEAFF
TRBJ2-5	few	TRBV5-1	CASSLDGREQTQYF
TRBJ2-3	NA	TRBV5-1	CASSIGTATDTQYF
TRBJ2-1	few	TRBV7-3	CASSLDRGPYNEQFF
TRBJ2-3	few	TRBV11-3	CASSLRSGSTDTQYF
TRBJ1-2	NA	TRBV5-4	CASSSPSDSGGYTF
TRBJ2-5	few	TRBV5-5	CASSLVGTTGRETQYF
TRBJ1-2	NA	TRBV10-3	CAIRNSPYGYTF
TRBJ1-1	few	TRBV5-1	CASSLGQGASEAFF
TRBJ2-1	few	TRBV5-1	CASSFQPDNEQFF
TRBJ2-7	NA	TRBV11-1	CASSKTGGALQYF
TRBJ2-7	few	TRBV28	CASSLWIKTSGRKTYEQYF
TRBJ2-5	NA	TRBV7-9	CASSRETQYF
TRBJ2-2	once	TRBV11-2	CASSLDRAGELFF
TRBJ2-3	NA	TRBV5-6	CASSRGGGITDTQYF
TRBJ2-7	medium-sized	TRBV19	CASSIGLIAGGDEQYF
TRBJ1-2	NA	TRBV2	CASTPEQFYGYTF
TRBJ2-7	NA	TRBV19	CASSVAGDSYEQYF
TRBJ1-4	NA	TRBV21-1	CASSSQGWYEKLFF
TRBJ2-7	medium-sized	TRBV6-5	CASSRDADYEQYF
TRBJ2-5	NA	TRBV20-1	CSASPQETQYF
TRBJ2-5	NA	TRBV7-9	CASSLVPKWAETQYF
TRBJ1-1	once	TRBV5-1	CASSYRINPNTEAFF
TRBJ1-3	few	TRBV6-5	CASSPTRTAGNTIYF
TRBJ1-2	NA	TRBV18	CASSSQGGDYGYTF
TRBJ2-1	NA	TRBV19	CATSEDRVGWDEQFF
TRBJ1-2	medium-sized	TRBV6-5	CASSYSYLYGSGYTF
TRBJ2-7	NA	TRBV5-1	CASRRSGGAYEQYF
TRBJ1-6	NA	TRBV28	CASGPENSPLHF
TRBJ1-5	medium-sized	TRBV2	CASSLDTNQPQHF
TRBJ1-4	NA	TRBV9	CASSVAGTGNEKLFF
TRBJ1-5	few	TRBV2	CASSAVGGGNQPQHF
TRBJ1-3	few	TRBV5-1	CASSHQGQGGNTIYF
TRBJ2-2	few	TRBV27	CASSRVSTGWKNGELFF